These 17 T cell receptor beta chains were sequenced from one sample in a study of blood T cell repertoires in COVID-19. Sequencing used immunoSEQ multiplex PCR; TCRdb keeps in-frame clones, though not all of them. The sample includes tens of thousands of clones, approximately 85% seen only once; the top ten take over 10%. Sequenced input: peripheral blood. These receptor sequences come from a human donor in a cohort sampled during active COVID-19.

As to this clone: A read error may account for a junction end that differs from germline. This chain connects TRBV6-1 to TRBJ2-7; tentative D call: TRBD1 (6 bases). The CDR3 is 14 residues long. Per germline, CDR1 MNHNS and CDR2 SASEGT. CDR3 DNA: TGTGCCAGCAGTGAATCTCGGGCAGGGGCGGCCCTAAAGTTC. Encoded protein: CASSESRAGAALKF.

The chain is built from TRBV28 and TRBJ2-3; TRBD2 aligns across 11 bases. CDR1 is MDHEN, CDR2 SYDVKM, per germline. With 3 bases clipped from V and 2 bases from J, the junction kept 10 bases outside the gene matches. There are 18 residues in the CDR3. The CDR3 nucleotides are TGTGCCAGCAGTTTCGATCCGACTAGCGGGGTAACCACAGATACGCAGTATTTT. Encoded protein: CASSFDPTSGVTTDTQYF.

This chain uses TRBV19 with TRBJ2-3; TRBD2 might be the D (6 bases). Germline CDR1 LNHDA, CDR2 SQIVND (reference sequence). This CDR3 spans 15 amino acids. Trimming left V 7 bases short and J 6 bases short, with 20 bases between. As DNA, the CDR3 is TGTGCCAGTACCATGGGACTCTCCGGGTGGGATACGCAGTATTTT. Encoded protein: CASTMGLSGWDTQYF.

The V gene is TRBV7-2, the J gene TRBJ2-7, with no clear D. Trimming pared 2 bases from V and 3 bases from J, leaving 11 bases between. This CDR3 region has 14 residues. The V gene's germline CDR1 is SGHTA and CDR2 FQGNSA. The CDR3 DNA follows: TGTGCCAGCAGCTTATTGCCGGAGATCTACGAGCAGTACTTC. This encodes CASSLLPEIYEQYF.

The rearrangement uses TRBV7-2 and TRBJ2-7; the D gene is possibly TRBD2 (5 bases). Germline CDR1 reads SGHTA; CDR2 reads FQGNSA. V gave up 1 base and J gave up 6 bases, with 7 bases separating them. This CDR3 is built from 12 residues. The CDR3 reads CASSLERSEQYF. CDR3 DNA: TGTGCCAGCAGCTTAGAGCGGTCCGAGCAGTACTTC.

This chain connects TRBV2 to TRBJ2-1, with 14 bases fitting TRBD2. The CDR3 extends over 15 amino acids. V was pared by 7 bases and J by 7 bases, with 6 bases of the junction left unmatched. Germline values: CDR1 SNHLY, CDR2 FYNNEI. The CDR3 reads CASKTSGGGTNEQFF. The CDR3, as DNA: TGTGCCAGCAAGACTAGCGGGGGGGGTACTAATGAGCAGTTCTTC. Full variable domain (outside the CDR3, taken from reference TRBV2 and TRBJ2-1): EPEVTQTPSHQVTQMGQEVILRCVPISNHLYFYWYRQILGQKVEFLVSFYNNEISEKSEIFDDQFSVERPDGSNFTLKIRSTKLEDSAMYFCASKTSGGGTNEQFFGPGTRLTVL.

The V call is TRBV5-6, the J call TRBJ1-2, with a possible D match to TRBD1 (6 bases). Deletions cut 0 bases from V and 5 bases from J, with 14 bases between. Germline CDR1 SGHDT, CDR2 YYEEEE. The CDR3 runs to 15 residues. This CDR3 reads CASSLGQGTLYGYTF. As DNA, the CDR3 is TGTGCCAGCAGCTTGGGTCAGGGGACCCTTTATGGCTACACCTTC.

The chain couples TRBV30 to TRBJ1-2; D might be TRBD1 (5 bases). Germline V gene sequence: CDR1 GTSNPN, CDR2 SVGIG (reference sequence). The CDR3 has 13 residues. Trimming removed 3 bases at V and 4 bases at J, with 12 bases between. The CDR3 spells CAWRAPGGYGYTF. CDR3 DNA: TGTGCCTGGAGGGCTCCGGGGGGCTATGGCTACACCTTC.

The chain combines TRBV10-3 with TRBJ2-1; 13 nucleotides agree with TRBD2. Germline V lookup: CDR1 ENHRY, CDR2 SYGVKD. Trimming at V came to 10 bases and at J to 8 bases, leaving 8 bases not matched to a gene. This CDR3 has 14 residues. CDR3 coding DNA: TGTGCCAGCCGGACTAGCGGGAGTTTCGATGAGCAGTTCTTC. This translates into CASRTSGSFDEQFF.

J is TRBJ1-2 and V is TRBV19; TRBD1 matches 7 bases. V lost 8 bases and J lost 0; bases outside the gene matches: 9. The germline V gene encodes CDR1 LNHDA and CDR2 SQIVND (reference sequence). The CDR3 sequence is 15 residues long. The CDR3 DNA is TGTGCCAGTTCCGGGACAGCCCAACCTAACTATGGCTACACCTTC. Translating it yields CASSGTAQPNYGYTF.

V is TRBV9 and J is TRBJ2-7; 13 nucleotides line up with TRBD2. The V gene's germline CDR1 is SGDLS and CDR2 YYNGEE. The CDR3 extends over 15 amino acids. Trimming took 3 bases from V and 6 from J; bases not matched to a gene: 6. This chain's CDR3 is CASSGGLAGVAEQYF. In DNA, the CDR3 is TGTGCCAGCAGCGGTGGACTAGCGGGAGTCGCCGAGCAGTACTTC.

This clone was found once. The rearrangement uses TRBV4-3 and TRBJ2-7, with TRBD1 matching 7 bases. Germline assignment: CDR1 LGHNA and CDR2 YSLEER. The CDR3 has 14 residues. After removal of 0 bases from V and 5 bases from J, the junction contained 4 bases not matched to a gene. CDR3 region: CASSQDRGNDEQYF. CDR3 nucleotide sequence: TGCGCCAGCAGCCAAGACAGGGGGAATGACGAGCAGTACTTC.

This clone turned up a few times. The J gene is TRBJ2-7, the V gene TRBV6-2 or TRBV6-3; possibly TRBD1 for D (5 bases). The length of the CDR3 is 15 residues. Germline loops: CDR1 MNHEY, CDR2 SVGEGT. Trimming took off 2 bases at V and 2 bases at J, with 13 bases between the two ends. CDR3 in DNA: TGTGCCAGCAGTTACCAGGGCGATTCGGCCTACGAGCAGTACTTC. This codes for CASSYQGDSAYEQYF.

V usage is TRBV6-6 and J usage is TRBJ2-1; a weak D match, TRBD2 (6 bases). The germline V and J ends were trimmed by 1 base and 8 bases, with 9 bases remaining between them. This CDR3 spans 13 amino acids. CDR1 is MNHNY and CDR2 is SVGAGI in the germline V gene (reference sequence). The CDR3 here is CASSYLEGYEQFF. CDR3 sequence (DNA): TGTGCCAGCAGTTACTTGGAGGGATATGAGCAGTTCTTC.

This chain uses TRBV6-5 with TRBJ1-1, with 8 bases identical to TRBD1. Trimming at V came to 6 bases and at J to 12 bases, leaving 12 bases not matched to a gene. CDR1 and CDR2 (germline): MNHEY, SVGAGI. The CDR3 length is 13 residues. The CDR3 protein is CASRATGAMVTFF. The CDR3 region has the DNA TGTGCCAGCAGAGCGACAGGGGCGATGGTGACTTTCTTT.

A few counts support this clone. This chain uses TRBV27 with TRBJ1-5; D perhaps matches TRBD1 (5 bases). CDR1 and CDR2 from the germline V gene are MNHEY and SMNVEV (reference sequence). Trimming removed 4 bases from V and 4 bases from J, with 26 bases in between. The CDR3 has 19 amino acids. CDR3 protein: CASSSFIGLGSGMNQPQHF. DNA for the CDR3: TGTGCCAGCAGTTCATTTATCGGGCTGGGTTCAGGGATGAATCAGCCCCAGCATTTT.

This clone was recorded only once. The chain couples TRBV2 to TRBJ2-7; D is possibly TRBD2 (5 bases). V was trimmed by 7 bases and J by 3 bases, leaving 16 bases between them. The CDR3 contains 14 residues. Germline V gene lookup returns CDR1 SNHLY and CDR2 FYNNEI. The CDR3: CASTLDPGIYEQYF. In DNA, the CDR3 is TGTGCCAGCACCCTGGACCCGGGGATCTACGAGCAGTACTTC.